A selection of T cell receptor beta chains follows, all from one sample in a study of siplizumab effects on memory and regulatory T cells. Sequencing was performed with immunoSEQ multiplex PCR; in TCRdb, only in-frame clones are kept and a portion is missing. The sample has thousands of clones; less than 45% are singletons. Their recognized antigens are unknown. Specimen: CFSE-low (dividing) CD8+ T cells sorted from an allogeneic mixed lymphocyte reaction. These receptors all come from a human donor in good health; the cells came from an allogeneic mixed lymphocyte reaction. Each CDR3 is given with its conserved first and last residue. The order of the fields is D gene, V gene, J gene, clone size, CDR3 length, CDR3 protein, CDR3 DNA. The D gene is left open where the match is weak. Part of the rows lack a size; the others show once, few, many or a class for expanded clones.

NA,TRBV7-9,TRBJ2-2,medium-sized,12,CASRASTGELFF,TGTGCCAGCAGAGCTAGCACCGGGGAGCTGTTTTTT
NA,TRBV7-6,TRBJ1-4,NA,15,CASSLETGPNEKLFF,TGTGCCAGCAGCCTCGAGACAGGTCCAAATGAAAAACTGTTTTTT
NA,TRBV7-8,TRBJ2-7,NA,16,CASSHRSGTPVVEQYF,TGTGCCAGCAGCCACAGATCCGGGACTCCTGTGGTTGAGCAGTACTTC
TRBD2,TRBV27,TRBJ2-1,medium-sized,14,CASSAGTSFDEQFF,TGTGCCAGCAGTGCCGGGACTAGCTTCGATGAGCAGTTCTTC
TRBD1,TRBV4-1,TRBJ1-5,medium-sized,14,CASSQMTGEQPQHF,TGCGCCAGCAGCCAAATGACAGGGGAACAGCCCCAGCATTTT
NA,TRBV7-6,TRBJ2-1,many,15,CASSFLAGPSGEQFF,TGTGCCAGCAGCTTTCTGGCGGGTCCCTCCGGTGAGCAGTTCTTC
NA,TRBV6-6,TRBJ2-3,once,12,CASGPDSSTQYF,TGTGCCAGCGGACCGGACAGTAGTACGCAGTATTTT
NA,TRBV7-3,TRBJ2-1,NA,14,CASRTPGGNNEQFF,TGTGCCAGCAGAACTCCCGGCGGGAACAATGAGCAGTTCTTC
TRBD1,TRBV13,TRBJ2-7,medium-sized,14,CASSPGTGWHEQYF,TGTGCCAGCAGCCCTGGGACAGGGTGGCACGAGCAGTACTTC
TRBD1,TRBV4-3,TRBJ2-7,NA,15,CASSQEQGVYLEQYF,TGCGCCAGCAGCCAAGAGCAGGGGGTGTATCTCGAGCAGTACTTC
TRBD1,TRBV6-1,TRBJ1-1,NA,12,CASRTGGAEAFF,TGTGCCAGCAGAACAGGGGGAGCTGAAGCTTTCTTT
NA,TRBV6-1,TRBJ2-7,NA,12,CASRGSYYEQYF,TGTGCCAGCAGGGGGTCCTACTACGAGCAGTACTTC
TRBD1,TRBV4-1,TRBJ2-7,NA,15,CASSQEDRGSYEQYF,TGCGCCAGCAGCCAAGAGGACAGGGGGTCCTACGAGCAGTACTTC
NA,TRBV21-1,TRBJ2-7,medium-sized,12,CASGRSSYEQYF,TGTGCCAGCGGTAGGAGCTCCTACGAGCAGTACTTC